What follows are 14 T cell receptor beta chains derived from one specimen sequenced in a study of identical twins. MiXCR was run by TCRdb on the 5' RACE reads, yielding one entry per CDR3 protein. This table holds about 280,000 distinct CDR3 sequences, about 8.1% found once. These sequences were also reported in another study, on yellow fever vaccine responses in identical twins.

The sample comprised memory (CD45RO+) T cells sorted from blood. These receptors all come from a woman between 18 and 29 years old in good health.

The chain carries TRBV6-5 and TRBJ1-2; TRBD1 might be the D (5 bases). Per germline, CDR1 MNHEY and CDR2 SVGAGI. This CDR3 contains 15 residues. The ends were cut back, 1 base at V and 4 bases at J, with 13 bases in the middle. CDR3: CASSYYDRQLYGYTF. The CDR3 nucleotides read TGTGCCAGCAGTTACTACGACCGACAGCTCTATGGCTACACCTTC.

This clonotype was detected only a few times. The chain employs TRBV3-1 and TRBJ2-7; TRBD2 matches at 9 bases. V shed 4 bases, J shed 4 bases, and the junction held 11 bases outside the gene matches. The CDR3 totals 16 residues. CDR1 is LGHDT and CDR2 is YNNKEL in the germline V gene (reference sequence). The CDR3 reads CASSRSGGGRVYEQYF. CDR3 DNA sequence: TGTGCCAGCAGCCGATCTGGCGGCGGGAGGGTTTACGAGCAGTACTTC.

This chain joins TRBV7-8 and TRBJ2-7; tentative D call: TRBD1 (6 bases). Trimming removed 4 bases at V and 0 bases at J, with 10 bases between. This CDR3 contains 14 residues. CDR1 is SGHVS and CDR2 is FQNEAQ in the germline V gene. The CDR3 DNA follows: TGTGCCAGCAGCTCAGACAGGAGCTCCTACGAGCAGTACGTC. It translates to CASSSDRSSYEQYV.

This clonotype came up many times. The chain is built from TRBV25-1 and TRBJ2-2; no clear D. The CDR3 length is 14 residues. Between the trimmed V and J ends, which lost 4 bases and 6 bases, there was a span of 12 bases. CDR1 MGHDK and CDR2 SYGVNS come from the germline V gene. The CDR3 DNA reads TGTGCCAGCAGTGCCCCGCCGGAGCCCGGGGAGCTGTTTTTT. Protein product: CASSAPPEPGELFF.

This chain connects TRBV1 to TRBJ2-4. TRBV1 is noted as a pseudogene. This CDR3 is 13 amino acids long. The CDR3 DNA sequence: TGCACCACCGGACGTATGGCCAAAAACATTCAGTACTTC. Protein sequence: CTTGRMAKNIQYF.

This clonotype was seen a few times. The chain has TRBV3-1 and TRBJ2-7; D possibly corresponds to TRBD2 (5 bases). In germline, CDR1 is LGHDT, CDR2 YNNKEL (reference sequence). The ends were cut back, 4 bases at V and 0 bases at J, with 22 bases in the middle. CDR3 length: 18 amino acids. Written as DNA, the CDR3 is TGTGCCAGCAGCCGTCGAGGGCCGCCCCTCTTAAGCTCCTACGAGCAGTACTTC. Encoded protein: CASSRRGPPLLSSYEQYF.

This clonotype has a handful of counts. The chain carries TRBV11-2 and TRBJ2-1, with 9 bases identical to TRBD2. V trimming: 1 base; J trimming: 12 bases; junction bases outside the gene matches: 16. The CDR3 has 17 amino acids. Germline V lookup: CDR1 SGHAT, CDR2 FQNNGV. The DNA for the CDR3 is TGTGCCAGCAGCTTAGGATCTTCGGCTAGCGGGGTGGGGGGGCAGTTCTTC. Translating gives CASSLGSSASGVGGQFF.

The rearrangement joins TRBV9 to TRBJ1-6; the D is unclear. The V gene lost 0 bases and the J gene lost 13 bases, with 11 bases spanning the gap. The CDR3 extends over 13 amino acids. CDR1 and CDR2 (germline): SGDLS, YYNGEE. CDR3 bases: TGTGCCAGCAGCGTAGGCCCGAACCCCCCCCTCCACTTT. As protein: CASSVGPNPPLHF.

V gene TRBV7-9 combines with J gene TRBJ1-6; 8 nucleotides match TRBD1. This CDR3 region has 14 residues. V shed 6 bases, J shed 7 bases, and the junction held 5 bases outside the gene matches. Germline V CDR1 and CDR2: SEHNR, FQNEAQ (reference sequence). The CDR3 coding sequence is TGTGCCAGCAGGGACAGGGCGGGGAATTCACCCCTCCACTTT. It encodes CASRDRAGNSPLHF.

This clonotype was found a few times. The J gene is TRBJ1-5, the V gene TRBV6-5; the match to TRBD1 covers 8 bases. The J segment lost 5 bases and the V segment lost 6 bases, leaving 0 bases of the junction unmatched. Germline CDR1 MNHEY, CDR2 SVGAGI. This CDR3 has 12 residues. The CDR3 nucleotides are TGTGCCAGCAGGACAGGGGATCAGCCCCAGCATTTT. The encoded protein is CASRTGDQPQHF.

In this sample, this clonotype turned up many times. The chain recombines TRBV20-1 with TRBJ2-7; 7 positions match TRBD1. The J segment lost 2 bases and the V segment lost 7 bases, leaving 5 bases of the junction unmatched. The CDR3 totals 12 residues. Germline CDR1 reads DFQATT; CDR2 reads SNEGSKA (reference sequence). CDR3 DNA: TGCAGTGTAAGTGACAGGGCCTACGAGCAGTACTTC. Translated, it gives CSVSDRAYEQYF.

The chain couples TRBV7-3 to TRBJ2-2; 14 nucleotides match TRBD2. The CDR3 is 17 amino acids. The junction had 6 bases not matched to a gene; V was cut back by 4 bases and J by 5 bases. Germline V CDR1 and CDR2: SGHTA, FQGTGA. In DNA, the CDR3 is TGTGCCAGCAGCTGGGGACTAGCGGGAGTAGGGACCGGGGAGCTGTTTTTT. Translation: CASSWGLAGVGTGELFF.

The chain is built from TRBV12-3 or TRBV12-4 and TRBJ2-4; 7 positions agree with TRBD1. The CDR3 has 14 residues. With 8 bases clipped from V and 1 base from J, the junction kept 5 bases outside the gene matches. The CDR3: CASRQGWAKNIQYF. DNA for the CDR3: TGTGCCAGCCGACAGGGATGGGCCAAAAACATTCAGTACTTC.

In DNA, the CDR3 is TGTGCCAGCAGTTACAGGGGCCAGAACCATTCACCCCTCCACTTT. It translates to CASSYRGQNHSPLHF. The chain links TRBV3-1 to TRBJ1-6, with 7 bases fitting TRBD1. The CDR3 loop spans 15 amino acids. Germline CDR1 reads LGHDT; CDR2 reads YNNKEL (reference sequence). V dropped 6 bases and J dropped 8; count of bases not matched to a gene: 10.